These 19 T cell receptor beta chains were sequenced from one sample in a study of control samples from healthy donors and cancer patients. Profiled with immunoSEQ multiplex PCR; TCRdb holds only in-frame clones, not every one. The data contain 150,000 to 180,000 clones, 93% of them singletons. The sample consisted of blood. Source of these receptors: a man over 45 in good health.

The chain is built from TRBV18 and TRBJ1-5; 8 bases line up with TRBD1. The CDR3 runs to 16 residues. The V and J ends lost 6 bases and 4 bases, in that order; junction bases with no gene match: 11. Germline V CDR1 and CDR2: KGHSH, LQKENI. CDR3 amino acids: CASSRQGQGWNQPQHF. The CDR3 DNA follows: TGTGCCAGCTCCCGGCAAGGACAGGGATGGAATCAGCCCCAGCATTTT.

The chain employs TRBV6-6 and TRBJ2-1, with 15 bases matching TRBD2. The CDR3 is 15 amino acids. Germline-derived CDR1 and CDR2 are MNHNY and SVGAGI (reference sequence). J lost 8 bases, V lost 4 bases, and 3 bases had no gene match. In nucleotides, the CDR3 is TGTGCCAGCAGTTTCGGACTAGCGGGGGGGTATGAGCAGTTCTTC. This translates into CASSFGLAGGYEQFF.

This CDR3 is CASSQLAGGPGEQYF. The CDR3 DNA sequence: TGTGCCAGCAGTCAACTAGCGGGAGGGCCGGGTGAGCAGTACTTC. The gene calls are TRBV6-2 or TRBV6-3 and TRBJ2-7; TRBD2 matches 13 bases. Germline V gene sequence: CDR1 MNHEY, CDR2 SVGEGT. This CDR3 spans 15 amino acids. Trimming took 5 bases from V and 7 from J; bases not matched to a gene: 8.

This clone has a single count. The chain has TRBV3-1 (or the pseudogene TRBV3-2) and TRBJ2-7; a weak D match, TRBD2 (6 bases). The CDR3 sequence is 16 residues long. The germline V gene encodes CDR1 LGHDT and CDR2 YNNKEL (reference sequence). V was cut by 0 bases and J by 2 bases, with 14 bases left in between. DNA for the CDR3: TGTGCCAGCAGCCAAGAGGGACTGCACCCTGCCTACGAGCAGTACTTC. It encodes CASSQEGLHPAYEQYF.

This clone was observed a single time. This chain joins TRBV18 and TRBJ2-1, with 8 bases aligning to TRBD1. Germline CDR1 reads KGHSH; CDR2 reads LQKENI. J lost 6 bases, V lost 3 bases, and 1 base had no gene match. CDR3 size: 13 residues. This chain's CDR3 is CASSPGQANEQFF. The CDR3 region has the DNA TGTGCCAGCTCACCGGGACAGGCCAATGAGCAGTTCTTC.

This rearrangement joins TRBV7-8 to TRBJ2-2, with D possibly TRBD1 on 5 matching bases. Germline-derived CDR1 and CDR2 are SGHVS and FQNEAQ. The V end lost 3 bases, the J end lost 3 bases, and 11 bases lay between the germline ends. This CDR3 has 15 residues. For the CDR3, the DNA is TGTGCCAGCAGCTTGGGTCAGGGTTACACCGGGGAGCTGTTTTTT. Translated, it gives CASSLGQGYTGELFF. Filled out from reference TRBV7-8 and TRBJ2-2, the complete variable domain reads GAGVSQSPRYKVAKRGQDVALRCDPISGHVSLFWYQQALGQGPEFLTYFQNEAQLDKSGLPSDRFFAERPEGSVSTLKIQRTQQEDSAVYLCASSLGQGYTGELFFGEGSRLTVL.

J is TRBJ1-2 and V is TRBV14; D unclear. CDR1 SGHDN and CDR2 FVKESK come from the germline V gene. The germline V and J ends were trimmed by 0 bases and 3 bases, with 14 bases remaining between them. The CDR3 spans 16 residues. The DNA for the CDR3 is TGTGCCAGCAGCCAAGATTACAACCGGGCTGACTATGGCTACACCTTC. The encoded protein is CASSQDYNRADYGYTF.

The gene calls are TRBV28 and TRBJ1-5; 8 bases fit TRBD1. Germline CDR1 reads MDHEN; CDR2 reads SYDVKM. V was clipped by 3 bases and J by 4 bases; unmatched bases: 8. The CDR3 runs 16 residues. The DNA of the CDR3 is TGTGCCAGCAGTTTGCCCAGGGGGCTTGGAAATCAGCCCCAGCATTTT. This codes for CASSLPRGLGNQPQHF. Looking up the rest from reference TRBV28 and TRBJ1-5 gives the full variable domain: DVKVTQSSRYLVKRTGEKVFLECVQDMDHENMFWYRQDPGLGLRLIYFSYDVKMKEKGDIPEGYSVSREKKERFSLILESASTNQTSMYLCASSLPRGLGNQPQHFGDGTRLSIL.

Concerning this clone itself: The same CDR3 also results from other DNA sequences found in this sample. The J gene is TRBJ2-1, the V gene TRBV5-1; 8 bases are a match to TRBD2. V lost 3 bases to trimming and J lost 6 bases; unmatched junction nucleotides: 8. This CDR3 region has 15 residues. CDR1 and CDR2 (germline): SGHRS, YFSETQ. CDR3 DNA sequence: TGCGCCAGCAGCTCCCTAGCGGGTGGGGGCAATGAGCAGTTCTTC. It codes for CASSSLAGGGNEQFF.

The chain recombines TRBV5-1 with TRBJ2-5; the D gene is possibly TRBD2 (6 bases). CDR3 length equals 13 residues. CDR1 and CDR2 from the germline V gene are SGHRS and YFSETQ. V was trimmed by 4 bases and J by 5 bases, leaving 12 bases between them. The CDR3, as DNA: TGCGCCAGCAGCCCCGGAGGGCCGGAGACCCAGTACTTC. Protein: CASSPGGPETQYF.

The rearrangement joins TRBV9 to TRBJ1-5, with D possibly TRBD1 on 5 matching bases. This CDR3 has 14 residues. The V gene's germline CDR1 is SGDLS and CDR2 YYNGEE. V lost 0 bases to trimming and J lost 9 bases, with 13 bases between them. The CDR3 DNA follows: TGTGCCAGCAGCGTAGACGGAGGGGTTAGGCCCCAGCATTTT. Translation gives CASSVDGGVRPQHF.

This chain uses TRBV14 with TRBJ2-3; TRBD2 aligns across 9 bases. The J segment lost 8 bases and the V segment lost 1 base, leaving 10 bases of the junction unmatched. The CDR3 is 16 amino acids. Germline CDR1 reads SGHDN; CDR2 reads FVKESK. The CDR3 here is CASSQVSAGGLSTQYF. The CDR3 DNA sequence: TGTGCCAGCAGCCAAGTCTCGGCGGGAGGGCTTTCTACGCAGTATTTT.

The CDR3 protein is CATSRVPGQGSSYNSPLHF. CDR3 coding DNA: TGTGCCACCAGCAGAGTTCCTGGACAGGGCAGCTCCTATAATTCACCCCTCCACTTT. V and J are TRBV15 and TRBJ1-6; 8 nucleotides line up with TRBD1. In germline, CDR1 is LNHNV, CDR2 YYDKDF (reference sequence). This CDR3 contains 19 residues. Trimming at V came to 1 base and at J to 0 bases, leaving 8 bases not matched to a gene.

The chain couples TRBV25-1 to TRBJ2-5, with D hard to call. The V gene lost 6 bases and the J gene lost 1 base, with 15 bases spanning the gap. Looked up from germline, CDR1 is MGHDK and CDR2 is SYGVNS. This CDR3 region has 15 residues. CDR3 sequence: CASRHLGGVQETQYF. The DNA for the CDR3 is TGTGCCAGCAGACACCTAGGTGGGGTCCAAGAGACCCAGTACTTC.

With regard to this clone: The sample holds other DNA sequences that translate to the same CDR3. J is TRBJ1-1 and V is TRBV5-1, with D possibly being TRBD1 (5 bases). The CDR3 runs 14 residues. The V end was cut by 1 base, the J end by 1 base, with 8 bases between. Germline V CDR1 and CDR2: SGHRS, YFSETQ. The CDR3, as DNA: TGCGCCAGCAGCTTGTCTGGGGGGAACACTGAAGCTTTCTTT. It specifies CASSLSGGNTEAFF.

CDR3: CASSLDLTTGSYEQYF. The CDR3 coding sequence is TGTGCCAGCAGCTTAGATCTCACCACCGGCTCCTACGAGCAGTACTTC. The V gene is TRBV11-2, the J gene TRBJ2-7; D uncertain. The CDR3 totals 16 residues. Germline-derived CDR1 and CDR2 are SGHAT and FQNNGV. Trimming removed 0 bases from V and 0 bases from J, with 12 bases in between.

This clone was observed a single time. The V call is TRBV6-4, the J call TRBJ2-1, with unresolved D. V was trimmed by 0 bases and J by 9 bases, leaving 9 bases between them. Germline V CDR1 and CDR2: MRHNA, SNTAGT. The CDR3 sequence is 13 residues long. The CDR3 DNA reads TGTGCCAGCAGTGACTCAGTAGGGCTTGAGCAGTTCTTC. It codes for CASSDSVGLEQFF.

This chain links TRBV28 with TRBJ1-6; D uncertain. From germline, CDR1 is MDHEN and CDR2 SYDVKM. The CDR3 length is 12 residues. V lost 7 bases and J 8 bases, leaving 9 bases between the germline ends. The CDR3 reads CASTILYSPLHF. The DNA for the CDR3 is TGTGCCAGCACCATCCTTTATTCACCCCTCCACTTT.

This chain uses TRBV10-3 with TRBJ1-6; D possibly corresponds to TRBD1 (6 bases). Germline assignment: CDR1 ENHRY and CDR2 SYGVKD. The V end lost 11 bases, the J end lost 7 bases, and 15 bases lay between the germline ends. CDR3 size: 13 residues. In nucleotides, the CDR3 is TGTGCCCTCCGGGACATACCAAATTCACCCCTCCACTTT. The encoded protein is CALRDIPNSPLHF.